The present entry profiles one TCR beta chain with its context. Its recognized antigen is unknown. Base qualities are not recorded, but no much larger clone differs from it by a single base. The sample comes from a study of cytomegalovirus exposure and HLA in healthy donors listed by TCRdb under 2017. Study-level background: An earlier analysis of some 500 of the donors reported approximately 300 Gb of sequence data and 117 million unique TCR beta sequences from some 180 million T cells. An early release covering 500 to 750 HLA-typed donors comprised about 300 gigabases of sequencing data and roughly 85 million unique TCR sequences. Of the 350 to 400 genotyped donors, approximately 83% fell in the genetic ancestry cluster associated with self-reported Caucasian donors. The aim of the study was to test whether cataloging public T cell receptors could identify signatures of past pathogen exposure. The study profiled the T cell repertoires of under 850 subjects by immunosequencing and related them to cytomegalovirus serostatus. Besides the first cohort of roughly 640 subjects, a separate validation cohort made up of about 120 different subjects was used. To predict cytomegalovirus infection status, the study combined high-throughput TCR immunosequencing, statistical association of individual TCRs with disease status, and machine learning. In a later analysis, previously published TCR beta repertoires from 500 to 750 donors were re-analyzed and high-resolution HLA genotyping was added so that TCR occurrence patterns could be studied. Rather than using new phenotypic data, the later analysis identified candidate immune exposures from TCR beta sequences and from how often those sequences occurred across donors. An earlier analysis of approximately 640 of the donors applied high-throughput TCR beta sequencing to assess whether each TCR beta V gene segment acted as functional or pseudogenic. Donor age, sex, ethnicity and CMV serostatus were compiled together with the repertoire data. In a later genetic analysis, genome-wide SNP genotypes for about three fifths of the roughly 670 donors were used, and that subset was treated as a discovery cohort. Every repertoire in the discovery cohort had been generated on one and the same sequencing platform. HLA typing included class I and class II loci at four-digit resolution. Typing coverage varied by locus: roughly 620-630 donors for A, B, C, DRB1 and DQB1; 522 for DQA1; about 590 for DPA1; 450 to 480 for DPB1. Five DR-DQ haplotypes were handled as single units for association and clustering because linkage in the cohort was strong. Among roughly 400 genotyped donors of the cohort, an average of roughly 240,000 unique TCR beta nucleotide sequences were sequenced per donor, 15% to 20% of them non-productive. Overall results and qualifications from the work: Linkage disequilibrium might explain the correlated functional status among segregating V segments, but an unknown experimental factor could not be excluded. A later genetic analysis reported fewer N-insertions in productive TCRs among donors in an Asian-associated ancestry cluster than the roughly 700-donor mean. According to a later analysis, parvovirus B19, influenza, CMV and Epstein-Barr virus appeared linked to several top co-occurrence clusters. Assigning TCR associations to individual alleles was difficult when HLA alleles, especially DR and DQ, strongly co-occurred. For the cohort, immune exposure information was limited to CMV serostatus. HLA typing was unavailable for some donors at each locus, so association tests used only the typed subset. Around 16 rarely observed V segments, including chromosome 9 orphons, were excluded from the earlier analysis of about 600 of the donors because counts were too low. Compared with equally common non-associated chains, HLA-associated TCR beta chains in a later analysis were more clonally expanded and had lower generation probabilities. The study gave a list of more than 150 TCR beta chains associated with cytomegalovirus. In this cohort, only TCR beta chains were sequenced, and detectable features were limited by the absence of alpha or paired-chain data. Broadly in line with IMGT annotations, most TCR beta V segments showed up in productive rearrangements about 90% or about 30% of the time in an earlier analysis of about 500 of the donors. Most TCR sequences were seen in very few donors, while some public TCRs were found in many individuals. It was suggested by the authors that the approach could potentially be generalized to other disease states and immunological phenotypes. Presence/absence analyses assumed roughly uniform sequencing depth across donors, an assumption that may not hold. In vitro tests confirmed that a few of the cytomegalovirus-associated TCR beta chains recognize cytomegalovirus antigens. In a later analysis, the rate of TCR association differed among HLA loci, with DRB1 alleles having the most associated TCRs and HLA-C alleles having the fewest. A cluster of highly shared sequence variants was judged likely to be a technical artifact of the sequencing pipeline. Specific HLA alleles were associated with about 17,000 TCR beta sequences at a false discovery rate of 0.05 in a later analysis. A further reported finding was that TCR beta sequences accurately predicted the HLA-A and HLA-B alleles for most subjects in the first cohort. Cytomegalovirus status was reported to be diagnosed by the classifier with high specificity and sensitivity in both the original and validation cohorts. V-gene and J-gene trimming of TCR beta chains was associated with a missense DCLRE1C variant in a later genetic analysis, and the association was replicated in an independent cohort. Most CMV-associated TCR beta chains appeared to be HLA-restricted in a later analysis, and the HLA associations seemed to be driven largely by CMV exposure.

The library was obtained by the immunoSEQ multiplex PCR assay. For the multiplex PCR, a mixture combining 60 forward primers for TCR Vbeta segments and 13 reverse primers for TCR Jbeta segments was used. The CDR3 region of rearranged TCR beta genes was amplified from genomic DNA by a multiplex PCR assay. The amplified TCR beta libraries were sequenced on the Illumina HiSeq System as 87-base-pair reads. In the source study's methods: A later analysis tallied about 77 million unique TCR beta chains across the 666 repertoires, and around 10 million of those chains were shared by two or more donors. A nearest-neighbor algorithm error-corrected the raw reads and collapsed the reads into unique sequences, merging closely related sequences to remove PCR and sequencing errors. V, D and J gene segments were assigned by aligning CDR3 sequences to IMGT reference sequences. For a sequence to be retained, at least a six-nucleotide match to both a V gene segment and a J gene segment was required. A rearrangement was called productive if the CDR3 had no stop codons and remained in frame with V and J, and every other rearrangement was called non-productive. CDR3 was defined by IMGT convention, running from the second conserved V-encoded cysteine to the conserved J-encoded phenylalanine. The earlier analysis of roughly 590 of the donors excluded any sequence lacking an unambiguous match to a single V gene segment. An earlier analysis of almost 600 of the donors classified V segments as functional when productive rearrangements were above 56.7% and as segregating when the standard deviation between donors was above 5%. A statistical classification framework was built to diagnose cytomegalovirus status from the catalog of TCR beta chain sequences. V and J gene assignment, in a later analysis, came from comparing TCR nucleotide sequences with IMGT/GENE-DB human TR gene sequences. The TCRdist pipeline was used in a later analysis to assign CDR3 sequences and most-parsimonious VDJ recombination scenarios. In a later analysis, each TCR beta chain was defined by its CDR3 amino acid sequence together with its V-gene family, and reads without a unique V-gene family were excluded. A later analysis removed 550 to 650 highly shared, low-generation-probability nucleotide sequences to deal with suspected cross-contamination and a sequencing artifact. In a later analysis, a clonal expansion index for each public chain was calculated from normalized within-repertoire ranks of inferred template counts. A later analysis computed generation probabilities with a VDJ recombination model fitted to out-of-frame rearrangements, and checked the results against IGoR. In a later analysis, hypergeometric tests were used to score TCR-TCR, TCR-HLA and TCR-CMV co-occurrence, with a repertoire-size bias correction applied to TCR pairs. To estimate false discovery rates, a later analysis permuted the HLA or CMV assignments 20 times. In a later analysis, co-occurring TCRs were grouped using DBSCAN, and TCRdist sequence similarity was added for clustering within HLA-allele-positive subsets. Co-occurrence clustering excluded repertoires with fewer than 30,000 or more than 120,000 public chains, plus five with anomalous nucleotide sharing. TCRdb carries this immuneACCESS record with in-frame sequences only. Its versions omit some clonotypes, under half of them owing to an unresolved V gene in the studies checked, with the rest unexplained. V and J calls and clone size are copied from that table; D and trimming were computed from the DNA. Recorded for this sample are fewer than 150,000 clones; 80% of them occurred a single time. The ten biggest clones cover approximately 6.2% of the sample.

The cohort comprised under 700 healthy bone marrow donors. At the time of sampling, every cohort member was nominally healthy, though immune exposures that went unrecorded were likely present. The donor was CMV seropositive and was included in the group of 250 to 350 seropositive cohort members. Every donor gave a peripheral blood sample, and the peripheral blood mononuclear cells from that sample were used for TCR beta sequencing. The Qiagen DNeasy Blood Extraction Kit was used to extract genomic DNA from the blood cell samples. The receptor comes from a middle-aged man in good health and CMV-seropositive. Sequenced: PBMCs.

The DNA sequence is given as TGTGCCAGCAGTCTACCTGGGGGGGGAAACACTGAAGCTTTCTTT. Translated, this is CASSLPGGGNTEAFF. This sequence uses TRBV28 and TRBJ1-1; TRBD1 is possibly the D segment (5 matching bases). CDR1 and CDR2, per the germline V gene, are MDHEN and SYDVKM. V and J are truncated by 5 bases and 2 bases respectively, leaving an intervening sequence of 15 bases. From cysteine to phenylalanine, the CDR3 is 15 amino acids long. The DNA shown is the 45-base CDR3, in frame from base 1.